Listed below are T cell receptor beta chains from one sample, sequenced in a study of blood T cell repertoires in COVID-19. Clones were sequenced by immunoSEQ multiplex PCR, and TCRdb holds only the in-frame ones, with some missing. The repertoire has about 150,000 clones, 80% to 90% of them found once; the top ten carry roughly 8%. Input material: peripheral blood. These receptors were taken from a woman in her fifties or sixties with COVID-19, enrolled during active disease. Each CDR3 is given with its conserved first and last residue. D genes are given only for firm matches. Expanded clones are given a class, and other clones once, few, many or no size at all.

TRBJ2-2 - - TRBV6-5 CASSYSRGNTGELFF TGTGCCAGCAGTTACTCGAGAGGGAACACCGGGGAGCTGTTTTTT
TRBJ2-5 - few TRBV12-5 CASGWGGTGGQQETQYF TGTGCTAGTGGTTGGGGGGGGACAGGCGGGCAACAAGAGACCCAGTACTTC
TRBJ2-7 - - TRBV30 CAWSVLAGEQYF TGTGCCTGGAGTGTACTAGCTGGGGAGCAGTACTTC
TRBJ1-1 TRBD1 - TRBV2 CASPRTQGAQVTEAFF TGTGCCAGCCCGAGGACTCAGGGGGCGCAGGTCACTGAAGCTTTCTTT
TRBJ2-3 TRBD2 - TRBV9 CASSVALAGVTDTQYF TGTGCCAGCAGCGTAGCCCTAGCGGGGGTCACAGATACGCAGTATTTT
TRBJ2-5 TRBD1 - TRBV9 CASSAGTEKETQYF TGTGCCAGCAGCGCCGGGACAGAAAAAGAGACCCAGTACTTC
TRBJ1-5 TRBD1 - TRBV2 CASRRQGADQPQHF TGTGCCAGCCGCCGACAGGGGGCTGATCAGCCCCAGCATTTT
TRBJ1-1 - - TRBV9 CAIVGGENTEAFF TGTGCCATTGTGGGAGGGGAGAACACTGAAGCTTTCTTT
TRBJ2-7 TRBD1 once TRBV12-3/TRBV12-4 CASQQGSSYEQYF TGTGCCAGCCAACAGGGGAGCTCCTACGAGCAGTACTTC
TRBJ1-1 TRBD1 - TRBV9 CASSVSQGAVTEAFF TGTGCCAGCAGCGTCTCCCAGGGGGCGGTCACTGAAGCTTTCTTT
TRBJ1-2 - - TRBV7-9 CASSPAAQGGYTF TGTGCCAGCAGCCCAGCCGCGCAGGGAGGCTACACCTTC
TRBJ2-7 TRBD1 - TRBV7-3 CASSLSGTGFEQYF TGTGCCAGCAGCTTAAGTGGGACAGGGTTCGAGCAGTACTTC
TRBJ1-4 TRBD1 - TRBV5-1 CASSSTGATNEKLFF TGCGCCAGCAGCTCCACAGGGGCGACTAATGAAAAACTGTTTTTT
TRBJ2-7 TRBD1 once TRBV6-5 CASSSSGTGVYEQYF TGTGCCAGCAGTTCCTCCGGGACAGGGGTCTACGAGCAGTACTTC
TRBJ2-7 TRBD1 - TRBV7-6 CASSFPGQGGHEQYF TGTGCCAGCAGCTTTCCGGGACAGGGTGGCCACGAGCAGTACTTC
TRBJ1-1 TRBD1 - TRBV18 CASSPRTGYMNTEAFF TGTGCCAGCTCACCGAGGACAGGGTATATGAACACTGAAGCTTTCTTT
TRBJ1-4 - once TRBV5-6 CASSLDTRGEKLFF TGTGCCAGCAGCTTGGATACCCGGGGTGAAAAACTGTTTTTT
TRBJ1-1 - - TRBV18 CASSPTGTEAFF TGTGCCAGCTCGCCCACAGGGACTGAAGCTTTCTTT
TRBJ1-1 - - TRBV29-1 CSAVIVGVEAFF TGCAGCGCCGTTATAGTAGGGGTTGAAGCTTTCTTT
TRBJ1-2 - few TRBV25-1 CASSESTVEGYGYTF TGTGCCAGCAGTGAATCAACTGTCGAGGGCTATGGCTACACCTTC
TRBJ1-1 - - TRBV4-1 CASSLDSMNTEAFF TGCGCCAGCAGCCTGGACAGCATGAACACTGAAGCTTTCTTT
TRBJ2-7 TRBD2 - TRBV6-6 CASSYVGGPGGGEQYF TGTGCCAGCAGTTACGTAGGGGGGCCCGGCGGGGGGGAGCAGTACTTC
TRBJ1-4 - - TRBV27 CASSSTWPATNEKLFF TGTGCCAGCAGTTCAACCTGGCCCGCAACTAATGAAAAACTGTTTTTT
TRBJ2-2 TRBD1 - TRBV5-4 CASRSRTGPSSGELFF TGTGCCAGCAGATCCAGGACAGGGCCCTCATCCGGGGAGCTGTTTTTT
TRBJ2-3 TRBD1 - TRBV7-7 CASSLEGTGYDTQYF TGTGCTAGCAGCTTAGAGGGGACAGGGTACGATACGCAGTATTTT
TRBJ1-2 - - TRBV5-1 CASSLDVGQGSNYGYTF TGCGCCAGCAGCTTGGACGTCGGGCAGGGATCTAACTATGGCTACACCTTC
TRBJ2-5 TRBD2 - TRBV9 CASSDLAGAPRGTQYF TGTGCCAGCAGCGATCTAGCGGGGGCCCCGAGAGGGACCCAGTACTTC
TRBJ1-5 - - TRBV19 CASSAGGGNSNQPQHF TGTGCCAGTAGTGCCGGTGGGGGGAATAGCAATCAGCCCCAGCATTTT
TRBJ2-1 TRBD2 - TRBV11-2 CASSSPLAGGPTNEQFF TGTGCCAGCAGCTCTCCTTTAGCGGGGGGTCCCACAAATGAGCAGTTCTTC
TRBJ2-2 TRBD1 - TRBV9 CASSPNGQGAFTGELFF TGTGCCAGCAGCCCTAATGGACAGGGGGCTTTTACCGGGGAGCTGTTTTTT
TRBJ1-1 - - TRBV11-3 CASSLGQDTEAFF TGTGCCAGCAGCTTAGGACAGGACACTGAAGCTTTCTTT
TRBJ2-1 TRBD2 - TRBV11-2 CASVSGGRHNEQFF TGTGCCAGCGTCAGCGGGGGAAGGCACAATGAGCAGTTCTTC
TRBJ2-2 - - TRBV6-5 CASSKAQRQTGELFF TGTGCCAGCAGTAAGGCTCAGAGACAGACCGGGGAGCTGTTTTTT
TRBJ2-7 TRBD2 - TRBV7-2 CASSHSGLAGDFYEQYF TGTGCCAGCAGCCACTCGGGACTAGCGGGGGATTTTTACGAGCAGTACTTC
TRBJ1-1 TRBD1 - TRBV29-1 CSVPEPGGQEAFF TGCAGCGTCCCCGAACCAGGGGGGCAGGAAGCTTTCTTT
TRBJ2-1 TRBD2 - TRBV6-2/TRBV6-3 CASSYSSPSGGANEQFF TGTGCCAGCAGTTACTCGAGTCCTAGCGGGGGGGCAAATGAGCAGTTCTTC
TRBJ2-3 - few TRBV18 CASSPSAGAGLAGFTDTQYF TGTGCCAGCTCACCATCGGCAGGGGCCGGCTTAGCTGGATTTACAGATACGCAGTATTTT
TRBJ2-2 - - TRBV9 CASSPRFRTARTGTGELFF TGTGCCAGCAGCCCACGCTTCCGGACAGCCCGGACGGGCACCGGGGAGCTGTTTTTT
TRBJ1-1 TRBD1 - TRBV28 CASSPPHRGGVAFF TGTGCCAGCAGTCCCCCCCACAGGGGCGGGGTAGCTTTCTTT
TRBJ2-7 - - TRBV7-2 CASSLVGSGQVSRYEQYF TGTGCCAGCAGCTTAGTGGGGTCAGGACAAGTGTCTCGGTACGAGCAGTACTTC